Listed below are T cell receptor beta chains from one sample, sequenced in a study of cytomegalovirus exposure and HLA in healthy donors. Sequencing was performed with immunoSEQ multiplex PCR; in TCRdb, only in-frame clones are kept and a portion is missing. This table has roughly 150,000 clones, approximately 81% appearing once. Input material: PBMCs. These receptors originate from a boy aged 2 to 9 in good health and CMV-seronegative. The CDR3 runs from the conserved cysteine through the conserved F or W. A D gene is named only where the DNA matches it firmly. Not every row has a clone size; where given, it reads once, few, many or a size class.

>TRBJ1-1|-|-|TRBV7-9
CASKAVNTEAFF
TGTGCCAGCAAAGCGGTGAACACTGAAGCTTTCTTT
>TRBJ2-7|-|TRBD1|TRBV6-6
CASSHQPGQAYYEQYF
TGTGCCAGCAGTCATCAACCGGGACAGGCCTACTACGAGCAGTACTTC
>TRBJ2-7|once|TRBD2|TRBV7-9
CASSTQTGTNSYEQYF
TGTGCCAGCAGTACCCAGACCGGGACTAATTCCTACGAGCAGTACTTC
>TRBJ2-2|-|TRBD2|TRBV5-1
CASSLVGGDTGELFF
TGCGCCAGCAGCTTGGTTGGGGGGGACACCGGGGAGCTGTTTTTT
>TRBJ1-2|-|-|TRBV6-5
CASIPTGGGYTF
TGTGCCAGCATTCCCACCGGGGGAGGCTACACCTTC
>TRBJ1-2|few|-|TRBV7-9
CASSYDREGDQGSSGYTF
TGTGCCAGCAGCTACGATCGAGAGGGAGATCAGGGGTCGAGTGGCTACACCTTC
>TRBJ2-3|-|-|TRBV9
CASSVEVGRDTQYF
TGTGCCAGCAGCGTAGAGGTCGGGAGAGATACGCAGTATTTT
>TRBJ1-2|-|TRBD1|TRBV28
CASSLPGQGMDYGYTF
TGTGCCAGCAGTTTACCTGGACAGGGAATGGACTATGGCTACACCTTC
>TRBJ2-4|few|-|TRBV19
CASSPKPVHGDIQYF
TGTGCCAGTAGTCCTAAACCGGTTCACGGAGACATTCAGTACTTC
>TRBJ1-5|-|TRBD1|TRBV7-9
CASSLGGQPQPQHF
TGTGCCAGCAGCTTAGGGGGACAGCCTCAGCCCCAGCATTTT
>TRBJ2-2|-|-|TRBV15
CATSRDLQGPTGELFF
TGTGCCACCAGCAGAGATTTACAGGGACCCACCGGGGAGCTGTTTTTT
>TRBJ2-5|-|-|TRBV6-5
CAHTPGRDQETQYF
TGTGCGCACACACCGGGCAGGGACCAAGAGACCCAGTACTTC
>TRBJ2-7|-|TRBD2|TRBV10-1
CASSEAGARGEQYF
TGCGCCAGCAGTGAGGCGGGAGCCCGCGGCGAGCAGTACTTC
>TRBJ2-6|-|TRBD1|TRBV4-1
CASSQVPGQVSSGANVLTF
TGCGCCAGCAGCCAAGTACCGGGACAGGTCAGCTCTGGGGCCAACGTCCTGACTTTC
>TRBJ2-2|-|-|TRBV7-4
CASSRGHRLVAGELFF
TGTGCCAGCAGCCGTGGGCACCGGTTGGTCGCCGGGGAGCTGTTTTTT
>TRBJ1-3|-|-|TRBV29-1
CSVEVGGAGNTIYF
TGCAGCGTTGAAGTCGGCGGGGCTGGAAACACCATATATTTT
>TRBJ2-7|-|-|TRBV28
CASSQGWPYEQYF
TGTGCCAGCAGTCAGGGGTGGCCCTACGAGCAGTACTTC
>TRBJ2-2|-|-|TRBV27
CAVVAINGELFF
TGTGCCGTCGTAGCGATTAACGGGGAGCTGTTTTTT
>TRBJ1-5|-|-|TRBV6-1
CASSDRGRSNQPQHF
TGTGCCAGCAGTGATCGGGGTCGAAGCAATCAGCCCCAGCATTTT
>TRBJ2-1|-|TRBD1|TRBV11-1
CASSGTGYNEQFF
TGTGCCAGCAGCGGGACAGGTTACAATGAGCAGTTCTTC
>TRBJ2-6|-|-|TRBV5-4
CASSLDNSGANVLTF
TGTGCCAGCAGCTTGGACAACTCTGGGGCCAACGTCCTGACTTTC
>TRBJ1-1|-|-|TRBV28
CASSPYRDWNTEAFF
TGTGCCAGCAGCCCCTACCGGGACTGGAACACTGAAGCTTTCTTT
>TRBJ1-4|-|-|TRBV21-1
CASSKALNRVEKGKLFF
TGTGCCAGCAGCAAAGCCCTAAACCGGGTGGAGAAGGGGAAACTGTTTTTT
>TRBJ2-7|-|TRBD2|TRBV10-2
CASRETSGSVYEQYF
TGCGCCAGCAGGGAGACTAGCGGGTCAGTCTACGAGCAGTACTTC
>TRBJ1-5|-|-|TRBV7-9
CASNSGVNQPQHF
TGTGCCAGCAATTCGGGGGTCAATCAGCCCCAGCATTTT
>TRBJ2-3|-|TRBD2|TRBV11-2
CASGGGWGTDTQYF
TGTGCCAGCGGGGGGGGGTGGGGCACAGATACGCAGTATTTT
>TRBJ1-2|-|TRBD1|TRBV30
CAWSGAGGFRRYGYTF
TGTGCCTGGAGTGGGGCAGGGGGCTTCCGGCGGTATGGCTACACCTTC
>TRBJ1-1|-|-|TRBV14
CASSLSDPGEAFF
TGTGCCAGCAGCCTATCGGACCCGGGGGAAGCTTTCTTT
>TRBJ1-2|once|-|TRBV5-4
CASSLLDRTNYGYTF
TGTGCCAGCAGCTTGTTGGACAGAACTAACTATGGCTACACCTTC
>TRBJ2-2|-|-|TRBV9
CASSVPGREPDTGELFF
TGTGCCAGCAGCGTACCGGGTCGGGAGCCAGACACCGGGGAGCTGTTTTTT
>TRBJ1-4|-|-|TRBV6-1
CASSVLRGHTEKLFF
TGTGCCAGCAGTGTTTTAAGGGGACATACTGAAAAACTGTTTTTT
>TRBJ2-7|-|TRBD2|TRBV7-9
CASSPAGGTQGEQYF
TGTGCCAGCAGCCCAGCGGGGGGAACCCAGGGGGAGCAGTACTTC
>TRBJ2-3|once|-|TRBV5-1
CASSLVTGTSTDTQYF
TGCGCCAGCAGCCTAGTGACAGGGACTAGCACAGATACGCAGTATTTT
>TRBJ2-5|once|TRBD2|TRBV28
CASSLLAGGWEETQYF
TGTGCCAGCAGTTTATTGGCGGGAGGGTGGGAAGAGACCCAGTACTTC
>TRBJ1-2|-|-|TRBV5-4
CASRAANYGYTF
TGTGCCAGCAGGGCGGCTAACTATGGCTACACCTTC
>TRBJ1-1|-|TRBD1|TRBV5-4
CASSSQGANGAFF
TGTGCCAGCAGCTCGCAGGGGGCGAACGGAGCTTTCTTT
>TRBJ1-2|-|-|TRBV2
CASSERGSGPYGYTF
TGTGCCAGCAGTGAGCGGGGATCCGGGCCCTATGGCTACACCTTC
>TRBJ1-1|-|TRBD1|TRBV19
CASRALDRVNTEAFF
TGTGCCAGTAGGGCTTTGGACAGGGTGAACACTGAAGCTTTCTTT
>TRBJ2-5|once|TRBD1|TRBV9
CASKVGDREETQYF
TGTGCCAGCAAGGTTGGAGACAGGGAGGAGACCCAGTACTTC
>TRBJ1-2|-|-|TRBV30
CAWSVIGPGYTF
TGTGCCTGGAGTGTCATCGGTCCTGGCTACACCTTC
>TRBJ2-1|-|-|TRBV6-1
CASTTSPNGLDEQFF
TGTGCCAGCACCACCTCCCCAAACGGTCTCGATGAGCAGTTCTTC
>TRBJ2-7|-|TRBD1|TRBV18
CASSAGTGREQYF
TGTGCCAGCTCAGCGGGGACAGGGAGGGAGCAGTACTTC
>TRBJ1-1|once|-|TRBV2
CASSEVAGQAFF
TGTGCCAGCAGTGAAGTTGCAGGCCAAGCTTTCTTT
>TRBJ1-2|-|-|TRBV27
CASSSLERGRDNYGYTF
TGTGCCAGCAGCTCCTTGGAGCGGGGAAGAGATAACTATGGCTACACCTTC
>TRBJ2-3|-|TRBD2|TRBV11-2
CASSLRGGPSRSTDTQYF
TGTGCCAGCAGCTTACGGGGGGGCCCCTCCAGGAGCACAGATACGCAGTATTTT
>TRBJ1-1|-|-|TRBV5-1
CASAPSGLNTEAFF
TGCGCCAGCGCGCCGAGCGGTCTGAACACTGAAGCTTTCTTT
>TRBJ2-5|-|-|TRBV6-5
CASSYRGAGEKTQYF
TGTGCCAGCAGTTACAGGGGAGCAGGGGAGAAGACCCAGTACTTC
>TRBJ2-5|-|TRBD1|TRBV10-2
CASSEGGTGQETQYF
TGCGCCAGCAGTGAAGGGGGCACGGGGCAAGAGACCCAGTACTTC
>TRBJ1-2|-|TRBD1|TRBV5-6
CASSLPGQAYGYTF
TGTGCCAGCAGTTTGCCCGGACAGGCTTATGGCTACACCTTC
>TRBJ2-7|few|-|TRBV30
CAWSPGQTAPKQYF
TGTGCCTGGAGTCCCGGACAGACCGCTCCTAAACAGTACTTC
>TRBJ2-1|few|TRBD2|TRBV11-3
CASSPGLAPFNEQFF
TGTGCCAGCAGCCCAGGACTAGCGCCGTTCAATGAGCAGTTCTTC
>TRBJ1-1|-|-|TRBV5-4
CASSPDTSNTEAFF
TGTGCCAGCAGCCCGGACACCTCGAACACTGAAGCTTTCTTT
>TRBJ1-4|-|-|TRBV11-2
CASSLVSANEKLFF
TGTGCCAGCAGCTTAGTATCCGCGAATGAAAAACTGTTTTTT
>TRBJ2-3|once|-|TRBV28
CASSPRLRQRPLTDTQYF
TGTGCCAGCAGTCCCAGACTGCGCCAGCGGCCACTCACAGATACGCAGTATTTT
>TRBJ2-5|-|TRBD2|TRBV10-3
CAISEGLAGDLQETQYF
TGTGCCATCAGTGAGGGACTAGCGGGGGACCTCCAAGAGACCCAGTACTTC
>TRBJ1-5|-|TRBD1|TRBV27
CASSTGVGQPQHF
TGTGCCAGCAGCACAGGGGTGGGTCAGCCCCAGCATTTT